Given below is one T cell receptor (beta chain) in context. Its recognized antigen is unknown. No much larger clone is present one base from it, and per-base qualities are unavailable. This record belongs to a study of T cell responses to AZD1222 COVID-19 vaccine (dated by TCRdb to the early 2020s). General notes on the study: AZD1222 recipients given second doses at about 4 weeks or at about 12 weeks were pooled, since spike-specific TCR depth and breadth were not found to differ between the two schedules. Enrollment into the trials was organized by age into subgroups of 18-55, 56-69 and 70-plus years, and those subgroups contained about 160, 30 and 59 TCR-sequenced participants, respectively. A total of 233 trial participants underwent TCR sequencing, of whom about 210 received two doses of AZD1222 and about 26 received two doses of the MenACWY control vaccine. Results the study describes overall, beyond this receptor: Because no day 14 peak-response samples were available, the repertoires could be characterized only after the peak T cell response. In the small 56-69-year group, the increase in depth fell short of significance, most likely because of low power. Epitopes outside the regions mutated in the B.1.351 and B.1.1.7 variants were reportedly recognized by nearly half of the unique spike-specific TCRs. Participants were mostly white British and included more females than males, and it was suggested by the authors that clonal diversity may have been underestimated. Spike-specific TCR breadth and depth rose significantly after two AZD1222 doses compared with day 0 and with MenACWY recipients. The whole spike protein was spanned by vaccine-associated CD4 TCRs, and dominant responses were seen in regions 160-218 and 743-854. Only a handful of AZD1222 recipients were SARS-CoV-2 seropositive at baseline, limiting conclusions about previously exposed vaccinees.

According to the study, the label for this sample's time point signals: baseline before first vaccination. Samples from vaccinated people were obtained from the UK trials COV001 and COV002, which included a single-blind randomized controlled phase 2/3 trial of AZD1222 (ChAdOx1 nCoV-19) in healthy adults. For TCRbeta chain sequencing, PBMC samples from trial participants were taken at day 0 and at day 28 after the second dose. The CDR3 regions of human TCRbeta chains were analyzed by immunosequencing. The paper's processing steps were these. Repertoire TCRs were matched against a reference library of SARS-CoV-2-specific TCRs generated with the MIRA antigen-specificity platform. Breadth was defined as the fraction of unique TCRs that were SARS-CoV-2-associated. Depth was defined as the fraction of total T cells that were SARS-CoV-2-associated. Each spike-specific TCR was assigned to its reactive spike region and to a CD4 or CD8 class using the MIRA data. Log10-transformed breadth and depth values were compared by one-way ANOVA with Sidak's multiple comparisons tests. Here the immuneACCESS table is served through TCRdb, limited to in-frame sequences with V and J called. Missing clones are a known gap in these copies; in checked studies unresolved V genes cover under half, and the rest lacks a known reason. That table supplies the V and J calls and clone size; D and trimming were determined from the DNA. This sample holds 25,000 to 35,000 clones; roughly 78% were observed only once. The ten most abundant clones make up about 5.3% of the sample.

V lost 8 bases and J lost 2 bases, and the count of bases not matched to a germline gene is 7. CDR1 is given as MDHEN and CDR2 as SYDVKM, both from the germline V gene. The CDR3 contains 15 residues, cysteine and phenylalanine counted. CDR3 DNA is the only sequence kept; it has 45 bases, read in frame from the first base. Recombination joined TRBV28 with TRBJ2-3; 10 bases in the middle match TRBD1. This material consisted of peripheral blood, taken on day 0 of AZD1222 vaccination. The sequence came from an adult in good health. The nucleotide sequence reads as follows: TGTGCCAGCGGAATCGGACAGGGGGACACAGATACGCAGTATTTT. Its translation is CASGIGQGDTDTQYF. Where the CDR3 stops, the reference TRBV28 and TRBJ2-3 genes take over; the full variable domain is DVKVTQSSRYLVKRTGEKVFLECVQDMDHENMFWYRQDPGLGLRLIYFSYDVKMKEKGDIPEGYSVSREKKERFSLILESASTNQTSMYLCASGIGQGDTDTQYFGPGTRLTVL.